The 4 T cell receptor beta chains reported below all come from one sample, sequenced in a study of blood T cell repertoires in COVID-19. Sequenced by immunoSEQ multiplex PCR; TCRdb stores in-frame clones only, minus some. In the table there are approximately 440,000 clones, around 87% of which are singletons. Sequenced material: PBMCs or T cells enriched from blood (not recorded which). Receptor source: a woman aged 18-29 years who had recovered from COVID-19.

The rearrangement links TRBV28 to TRBJ1-6; no clear D. The CDR3 covers 18 residues. V was shortened by 5 bases and J by 0 bases, with 17 bases between the two germline ends. CDR1 MDHEN and CDR2 SYDVKM come from the germline V gene. CDR3 protein: CASSPWESSHSYNSPLHF. Written as DNA, the CDR3 is TGTGCCAGCAGTCCCTGGGAGAGCTCGCACTCCTATAATTCACCCCTCCACTTT.

This clone has just a few counts. The gene calls are TRBV14 and TRBJ2-1; D possibly corresponds to TRBD2 (6 bases). With 3 bases removed from V and 9 bases from J, the gap between germline ends came to 18 bases. CDR3 length: 15 amino acids. The germline V gene has CDR1 SGHDN and CDR2 FVKESK. The CDR3 spells CASSQAGSWGLEQFF. Written as DNA, the CDR3 is TGTGCCAGCAGCCAGGCGGGGAGTTGGGGTCTTGAGCAGTTCTTC.

The chain joins TRBV7-9 to TRBJ2-2; the match to TRBD1 covers 10 bases. Germline V CDR1 and CDR2: SEHNR, FQNEAQ (reference sequence). This CDR3 is built from 16 residues. The V segment lost 5 bases and the J segment 6 bases; nucleotides outside the gene matches: 9. CDR3 sequence (DNA): TGTGCCAGCAGCCCGGGGACAGGGGAGAGGGCCGGGGAGCTGTTTTTT. Its translation: CASSPGTGERAGELFF.

V gene TRBV5-1 combines with J gene TRBJ2-3; TRBD1 aligns across 7 bases. V was pared by 9 bases and J by 1 base, with 2 bases of the junction left unmatched. Germline V gene data show CDR1 as SGHRS and CDR2 as YFSETQ. This CDR3 spans 12 amino acids. CDR3 DNA sequence: TGCGCCACCGGGACAGGCACAGATACGCAGTATTTT. Its protein is CATGTGTDTQYF.